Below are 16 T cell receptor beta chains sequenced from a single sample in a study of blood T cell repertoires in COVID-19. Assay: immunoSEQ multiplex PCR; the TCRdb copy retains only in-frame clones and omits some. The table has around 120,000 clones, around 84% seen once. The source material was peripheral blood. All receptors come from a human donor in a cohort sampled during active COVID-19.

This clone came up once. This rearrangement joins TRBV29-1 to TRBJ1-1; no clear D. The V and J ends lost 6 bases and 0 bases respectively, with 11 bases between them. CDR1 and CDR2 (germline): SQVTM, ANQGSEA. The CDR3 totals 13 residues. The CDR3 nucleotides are TGCAGCGTGGCGGGAGGAATGAACACTGAAGCTTTCTTT. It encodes CSVAGGMNTEAFF.

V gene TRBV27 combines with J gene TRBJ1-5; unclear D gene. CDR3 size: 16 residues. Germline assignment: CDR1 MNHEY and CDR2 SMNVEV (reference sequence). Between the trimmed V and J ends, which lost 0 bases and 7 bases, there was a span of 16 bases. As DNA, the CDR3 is TGTGCCAGCAGTTTATCAGGGCAGTCCCGGGGACAGCCCCAGCATTTT. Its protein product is CASSLSGQSRGQPQHF.

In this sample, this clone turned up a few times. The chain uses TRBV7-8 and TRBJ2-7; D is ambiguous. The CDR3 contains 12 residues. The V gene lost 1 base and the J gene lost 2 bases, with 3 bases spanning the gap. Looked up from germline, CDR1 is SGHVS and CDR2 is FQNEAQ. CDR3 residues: CASSLGAYEQYF. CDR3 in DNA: TGTGCCAGCAGCTTAGGCGCCTACGAGCAGTACTTC.

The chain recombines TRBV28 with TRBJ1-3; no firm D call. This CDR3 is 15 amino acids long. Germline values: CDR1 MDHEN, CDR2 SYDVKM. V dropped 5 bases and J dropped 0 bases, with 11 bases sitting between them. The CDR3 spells CASSVRHHSGNTIYF. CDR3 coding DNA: TGTGCCAGCAGTGTTCGACACCACTCTGGAAACACCATATATTTT.

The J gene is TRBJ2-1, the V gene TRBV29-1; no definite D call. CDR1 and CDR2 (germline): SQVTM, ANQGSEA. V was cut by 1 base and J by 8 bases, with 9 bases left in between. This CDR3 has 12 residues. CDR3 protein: CSVEALHDEQFF. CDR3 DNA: TGCAGCGTTGAAGCTTTACATGATGAGCAGTTCTTC.

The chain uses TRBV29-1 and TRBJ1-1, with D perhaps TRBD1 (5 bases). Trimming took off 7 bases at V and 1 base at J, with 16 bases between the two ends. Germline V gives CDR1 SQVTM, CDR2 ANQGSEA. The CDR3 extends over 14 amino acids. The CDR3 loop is CSAQRGGGNTEAFF. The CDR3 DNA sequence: TGCAGCGCCCAACGTGGGGGGGGGAACACTGAAGCTTTCTTT.

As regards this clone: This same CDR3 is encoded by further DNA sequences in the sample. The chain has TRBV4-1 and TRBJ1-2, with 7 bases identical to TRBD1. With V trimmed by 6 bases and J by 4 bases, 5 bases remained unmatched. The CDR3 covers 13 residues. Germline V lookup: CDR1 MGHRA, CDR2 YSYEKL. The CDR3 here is CASSYRGPYGYTF. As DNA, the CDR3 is TGCGCCAGCAGTTATAGGGGGCCCTATGGCTACACCTTC.

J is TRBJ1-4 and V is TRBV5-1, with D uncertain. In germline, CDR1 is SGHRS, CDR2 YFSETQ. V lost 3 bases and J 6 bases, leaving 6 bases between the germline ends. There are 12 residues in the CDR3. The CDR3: CASSSNYEKLFF. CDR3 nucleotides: TGCGCCAGCAGCTCCAATTATGAAAAACTGTTTTTT.

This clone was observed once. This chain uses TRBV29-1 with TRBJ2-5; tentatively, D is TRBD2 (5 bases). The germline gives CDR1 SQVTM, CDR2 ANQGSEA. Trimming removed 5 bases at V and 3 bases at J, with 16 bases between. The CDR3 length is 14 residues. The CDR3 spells CSVSRTGRKETQYF. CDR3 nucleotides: TGCAGCGTTTCTCGTACGGGAAGAAAAGAGACCCAGTACTTC.

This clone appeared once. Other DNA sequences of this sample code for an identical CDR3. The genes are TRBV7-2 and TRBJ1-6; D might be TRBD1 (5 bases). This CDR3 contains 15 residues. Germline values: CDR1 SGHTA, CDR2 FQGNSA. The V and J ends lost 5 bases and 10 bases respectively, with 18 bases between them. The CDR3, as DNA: TGTGCCAGCAGCCCGACCGGGGGGAGAGGCTCACCCCTCCACTTT. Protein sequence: CASSPTGGRGSPLHF.

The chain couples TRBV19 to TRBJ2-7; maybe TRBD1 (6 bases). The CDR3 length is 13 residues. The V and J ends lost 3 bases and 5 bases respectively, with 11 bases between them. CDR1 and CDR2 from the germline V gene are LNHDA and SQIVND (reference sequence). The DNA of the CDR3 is TGTGCCAGTAGTATCCAGGGGTCACACGAGCAGTACTTC. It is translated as CASSIQGSHEQYF.

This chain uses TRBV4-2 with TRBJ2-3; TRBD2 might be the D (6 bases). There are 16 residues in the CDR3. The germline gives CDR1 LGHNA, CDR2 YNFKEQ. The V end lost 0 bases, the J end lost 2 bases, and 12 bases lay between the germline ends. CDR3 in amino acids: CASSQDAGSFTDTQYF. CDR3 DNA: TGTGCCAGCAGCCAAGACGCGGGGAGTTTCACAGATACGCAGTATTTT.

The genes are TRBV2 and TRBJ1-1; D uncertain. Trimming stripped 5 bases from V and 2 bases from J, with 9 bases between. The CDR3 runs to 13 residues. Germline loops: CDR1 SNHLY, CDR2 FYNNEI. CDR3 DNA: TGTGCCAGCAGTACCACTGATAACACTGAAGCTTTCTTT. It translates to CASSTTDNTEAFF. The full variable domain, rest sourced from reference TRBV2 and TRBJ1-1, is EPEVTQTPSHQVTQMGQEVILRCVPISNHLYFYWYRQILGQKVEFLVSFYNNEISEKSEIFDDQFSVERPDGSNFTLKIRSTKLEDSAMYFCASSTTDNTEAFFGQGTRLTVV.

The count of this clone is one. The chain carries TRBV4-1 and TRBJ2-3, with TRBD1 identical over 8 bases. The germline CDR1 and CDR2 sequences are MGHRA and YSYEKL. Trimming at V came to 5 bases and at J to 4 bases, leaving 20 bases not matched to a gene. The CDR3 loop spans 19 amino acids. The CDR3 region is CASSKKTAPRQGWSDTQYF. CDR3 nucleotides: TGCGCCAGCAGCAAAAAAACCGCCCCGAGACAGGGGTGGTCAGATACGCAGTATTTT.

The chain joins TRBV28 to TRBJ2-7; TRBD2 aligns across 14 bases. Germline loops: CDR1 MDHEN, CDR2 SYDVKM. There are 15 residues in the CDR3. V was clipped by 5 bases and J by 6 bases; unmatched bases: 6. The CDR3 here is CASSEGLAGALEQYF. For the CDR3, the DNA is TGTGCCAGCAGTGAGGGACTAGCGGGGGCCCTCGAGCAGTACTTC.

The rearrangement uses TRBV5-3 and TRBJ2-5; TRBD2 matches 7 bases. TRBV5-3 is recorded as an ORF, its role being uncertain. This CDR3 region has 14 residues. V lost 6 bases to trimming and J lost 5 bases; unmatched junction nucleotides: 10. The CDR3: CARKNGGTMETQYF. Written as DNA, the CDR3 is TGTGCCAGAAAGAACGGGGGGACGATGGAGACCCAGTACTTC.